The 26 T cell receptor beta chains below were found in one sample sequenced in a study of blood T cell repertoires in COVID-19. Using immunoSEQ multiplex PCR, the repertoire was profiled, and TCRdb retains in-frame clones only, with some absent. The table records a few hundred thousand clones, about 89% of them present only once. The sequencing sample was made of peripheral blood. Receptors were obtained from a man aged 25 to 45 with acute or convalescent COVID-19.

The rearrangement uses TRBV15 and TRBJ1-2; no definite D call. The V gene lost 0 bases and the J gene lost 6 bases, with 11 bases spanning the gap. The CDR3 spans 14 residues. Looked up from germline, CDR1 is LNHNV and CDR2 is YYDKDF (reference sequence). The CDR3 protein is CATSRDRGFDGYTF. The DNA for the CDR3 is TGTGCCACCAGCAGAGATCGGGGTTTCGATGGCTACACCTTC.

The chain is built from TRBV11-2 and TRBJ1-2, with 10 bases that match TRBD1. The germline V gene has CDR1 SGHAT and CDR2 FQNNGV. V dropped 4 bases and J dropped 2; count of bases not matched to a gene: 13. This CDR3 region has 18 residues. CDR3 sequence: CASSSRDRGYWGNYGYTF. The CDR3 DNA sequence: TGTGCCAGCAGCTCCCGGGACAGGGGATATTGGGGGAACTATGGCTACACCTTC.

As concerns this clone: At one boundary the junction diverges from the germline segment, which might be a read error. J is TRBJ2-2 and V is TRBV7-7; TRBD2 is a possible D gene (6 bases). Germline V gene data show CDR1 as SSHAT and CDR2 as FNYEAQ (reference sequence). This CDR3 contains 13 residues. The CDR3 sequence: CASSPSVTGELFF. Written as DNA, the CDR3 is TGTGCTAGCAGCCCTAGCGTCACCGGGGAGCTGTTTTTT.

The rearrangement uses TRBV30 and TRBJ2-7; 10 positions match TRBD2. The CDR3 loop spans 16 amino acids. Trimming cost V 2 bases and J 2 bases; bases outside gene matches: 9. Germline V gene sequence: CDR1 GTSNPN, CDR2 SVGIG (reference sequence). The CDR3 is CAWSYASGSRAYEQYF. The CDR3 nucleotides read TGTGCCTGGAGTTATGCTAGCGGGAGCAGGGCCTACGAGCAGTACTTC.

V and J are TRBV27 and TRBJ1-6; perhaps TRBD1 as D (6 bases). V was trimmed by 4 bases and J by 7 bases, leaving 11 bases between them. The CDR3 is made up of 14 amino acids. Germline loops: CDR1 MNHEY, CDR2 SMNVEV (reference sequence). The CDR3 coding sequence is TGTGCCAGCAGTTCAGGGGTGGGGAATTCACCCCTCCACTTT. This gives the protein CASSSGVGNSPLHF.

The V call is TRBV11-1, the J call TRBJ2-1; D is perhaps TRBD1 (6 bases). Germline lookup yields CDR1 SGHAT and CDR2 FQDESV (reference sequence). Trimming stripped 4 bases from V and 9 bases from J, with 13 bases between. The CDR3 spans 13 residues. The CDR3 DNA follows: TGTGCCAGCAGCTCTCAGGGGATTGGTGAGCAGTTCTTC. Protein sequence: CASSSQGIGEQFF.

The CDR3 region is CACKGQGNQPQHF. In DNA, the CDR3 is TGTGCCTGCAAGGGACAGGGAAATCAGCCCCAGCATTTT. The chain couples TRBV30 to TRBJ1-5; 9 nucleotides line up with TRBD1. Germline values: CDR1 GTSNPN, CDR2 SVGIG (reference sequence). Trimming removed 6 bases from V and 4 bases from J; junction bases left unmatched: 4. CDR3 length: 13 amino acids.

This clone was counted once. The chain joins TRBV6-1 to TRBJ1-5, with D tentatively TRBD1 (6 bases). V shed 4 bases and J shed 0 bases, with 22 bases lying between them. The CDR3 length is 19 residues. Germline CDR1 MNHNS, CDR2 SASEGT. As DNA, the CDR3 is TGTGCCAGCAGTGTTAGGGGGGGGCCGTTTATTTCTAGCAATCAGCCCCAGCATTTT. Translated: CASSVRGGPFISSNQPQHF.

The rearrangement uses TRBV15 and TRBJ2-2, with D tentatively TRBD2 (6 bases). Trimming left V 0 bases short and J 7 bases short, with 12 bases between. The CDR3 consists of 15 residues. In germline, CDR1 is LNHNV, CDR2 YYDKDF (reference sequence). The CDR3 protein is CATSREVGGGGELFF. The CDR3 DNA sequence: TGTGCCACCAGCAGAGAGGTCGGGGGTGGCGGGGAGCTGTTTTTT.

Only one count was recorded for this clone. The V and J genes are TRBV27 and TRBJ2-7; TRBD2 matches 8 bases. The length of the CDR3 is 17 residues. Germline V gives CDR1 MNHEY, CDR2 SMNVEV (reference sequence). V was clipped by 3 bases and J by 3 bases; unmatched bases: 13. The CDR3 DNA reads TGTGCCAGCAGTTTCATCGGGAGGGGCGTGCAGGGCTACGAGCAGTACTTC. This translates into CASSFIGRGVQGYEQYF.

CDR3 sequence (DNA): TGTGCCAGCAGCCTGACAGAGATGAACACTGAAGCTTTCTTT. Its translation is CASSLTEMNTEAFF. The V and J genes are TRBV3-1 (or the pseudogene TRBV3-2) and TRBJ1-1, with a tentative D call TRBD1 (5 bases). V was trimmed by 4 bases and J by 0 bases, leaving 9 bases between them. The CDR3 has 14 residues. Germline CDR1 is LGHDT and CDR2 is YNNKEL (reference sequence).

This sequence joins TRBV11-2 and TRBJ2-2; D possibly corresponds to TRBD1 (6 bases). Germline-derived CDR1 and CDR2 are SGHAT and FQNNGV. The CDR3 runs to 16 residues. V was clipped by 7 bases and J by 1 base, with 16 bases between them. This CDR3 reads CASNPSQGKNTGELFF. The CDR3 nucleotides are TGTGCCAGCAACCCCTCCCAGGGGAAGAACACCGGGGAGCTGTTTTTT.

This clone was detected only once. The V and J genes are TRBV7-2 and TRBJ1-1, with unresolved D. Germline lookup yields CDR1 SGHTA and CDR2 FQGNSA. Trimming shortened V by 2 bases and J by 5 bases, and 6 bases separated the two germline ends. The CDR3 is made up of 12 amino acids. The CDR3 nucleotides are TGTGCCAGCAGCTTATTTCGTACTGAAGCTTTCTTT. Translating it yields CASSLFRTEAFF. The variable domain in full, completed from reference TRBV7-2 and TRBJ1-1, reads GAGVSQSPSNKVTEKGKDVELRCDPISGHTALYWYRQSLGQGLEFLIYFQGNSAPDKSGLPSDRFSAERTGGSVSTLTIQRTQQEDSAVYLCASSLFRTEAFFGQGTRLTVV.

The chain couples TRBV19 to TRBJ2-2; TRBD2 matches at 8 bases. V gave up 6 bases and J gave up 4 bases; unmatched junction bases: 7. This CDR3 comprises 15 residues. The germline V gene has CDR1 LNHDA and CDR2 SQIVND (reference sequence). CDR3 in DNA: TGTGCCAGTAGCGGGAGGGCCTCACCCACCGGGGAGCTGTTTTTT. It translates to CASSGRASPTGELFF. The entire variable domain, with the rest obtained from reference TRBV19 and TRBJ2-2, is as follows: DGGITQSPKYLFRKEGQNVTLSCEQNLNHDAMYWYRQDPGQGLRLIYYSQIVNDFQKGDIAEGYSVSREKKESFPLTVTSAQKNPTAFYLCASSGRASPTGELFFGEGSRLTVL.

This rearrangement joins TRBV9 to TRBJ2-3; tentatively, D is TRBD2 (5 bases). The length of the CDR3 is 14 residues. V was cut by 2 bases and J by 2 bases, with 9 bases left in between. The germline V gene has CDR1 SGDLS and CDR2 YYNGEE. As DNA, the CDR3 is TGTGCCAGCAGCGTTCGGGGAGACACAGATACGCAGTATTTT. This codes for CASSVRGDTDTQYF.

This clone was recorded only once. The chain uses TRBV5-8 and TRBJ1-3; D is perhaps TRBD1 (5 bases). Germline CDR1 and CDR2: SGHTS and YDEGEE. The CDR3 is 14 residues long. V lost 2 bases, J lost 2 bases, and 8 bases lay in between. The CDR3 loop is CASSFWGAGNTIYF. The CDR3 DNA reads TGTGCCAGCAGCTTTTGGGGGGCTGGAAACACCATATATTTT.

V and J are TRBV7-6 and TRBJ1-1; tentatively, D is TRBD1 (6 bases). CDR1 and CDR2 from the germline V gene are SGHVS and FNYEAQ. V was cut by 4 bases and J by 4 bases, with 19 bases left in between. The CDR3 is 16 amino acids. The chain's CDR3 is CASSSGVHRDRTEAFF. In DNA form, the CDR3 reads TGTGCCAGCAGCTCCGGGGTCCACAGGGATCGCACTGAAGCTTTCTTT. The variable domain in full, with the rest retrieved from reference TRBV7-6 and TRBJ1-1, is GAGVSQSPRYKVTKRGQDVALRCDPISGHVSLYWYRQALGQGPEFLTYFNYEAQQDKSGLPNDRFSAERPEGSISTLTIQRTEQRDSAMYRCASSSGVHRDRTEAFFGQGTRLTVV.

CDR3 protein: CASSFEEGTEAFF. The DNA of the CDR3 is TGTGCCAGCAGTTTTGAGGAGGGGACTGAAGCTTTCTTT. V usage is TRBV6-4 and J usage is TRBJ1-1; D is perhaps TRBD1 (5 bases). The V end lost 5 bases, the J end lost 5 bases, and 12 bases lay between the germline ends. Germline CDR1 and CDR2: MRHNA and SNTAGT. CDR3 size: 13 residues.

The rearrangement uses TRBV5-6 and TRBJ1-2, with 9 bases that match TRBD1. The CDR3 length is 16 residues. The germline gives CDR1 SGHDT, CDR2 YYEEEE. V gave up 3 bases and J gave up 1 base; unmatched junction bases: 7. This chain's CDR3 is CASSWDRALVNYGYTF. In DNA, the CDR3 is TGTGCCAGCAGCTGGGACAGGGCTCTGGTTAACTATGGCTACACCTTC.

The rearrangement joins TRBV28 to TRBJ1-1, with TRBD1 identical over 8 bases. This CDR3 is 11 amino acids long. The V and J ends lost 10 bases and 6 bases, in that order; junction bases with no gene match: 4. The V gene's germline CDR1 is MDHEN and CDR2 SYDVKM. CDR3: CATQGAAEAFF. CDR3 sequence (DNA): TGTGCCACCCAGGGGGCCGCTGAAGCTTTCTTT.

This chain connects TRBV4-1 to TRBJ1-2; a possible D gene is TRBD1 (5 bases). Germline CDR1 and CDR2: MGHRA and YSYEKL. This CDR3 contains 14 residues. Deletions cut 2 bases from V and 4 bases from J, with 11 bases between. CDR3: CASSQRGEGYGYTF. In DNA form, the CDR3 reads TGCGCCAGCAGCCAACGAGGGGAGGGCTATGGCTACACCTTC.

The chain links TRBV6-6 to TRBJ1-2; D is unresolved. V gave up 5 bases and J gave up 7 bases, with 14 bases separating them. Germline V lookup: CDR1 MNHNY, CDR2 SVGAGI (reference sequence). CDR3 length: 13 residues. The CDR3 DNA reads TGTGCCAGCAGTCGAGAGATCACGGTTGGCTACACCTTC. Protein: CASSREITVGYTF.

J is TRBJ2-5 and V is TRBV7-9, with a possible D match to TRBD2 (5 bases). CDR3 size: 16 residues. Germline loops: CDR1 SEHNR, CDR2 FQNEAQ (reference sequence). Trimming left V 6 bases short and J 4 bases short, with 21 bases between. CDR3: CASRNKEARGGETQYF. CDR3 nucleotides: TGTGCCAGCAGGAACAAGGAGGCCCGTGGTGGAGAGACCCAGTACTTC.

The chain links TRBV5-1 to TRBJ2-7, with TRBD1 identical over 7 bases. Looked up from germline, CDR1 is SGHRS and CDR2 is YFSETQ. The CDR3 spans 15 residues. The J segment lost 2 bases and the V segment lost 2 bases, leaving 7 bases of the junction unmatched. CDR3: CASSLGTVGAYEQYF. The CDR3 DNA is TGCGCCAGCAGCTTAGGGACAGTTGGGGCCTACGAGCAGTACTTC.

The rearrangement joins TRBV2 to TRBJ2-7, with a tentative D call TRBD1 (6 bases). The CDR3 totals 16 residues. CDR1 and CDR2 (germline): SNHLY, FYNNEI. Trimming stripped 2 bases from V and 4 bases from J, with 18 bases between. DNA of the CDR3: TGTGCCAGCAGTGAACACCCGACAGGTTCCCCTTACGAGCAGTACTTC. It codes for CASSEHPTGSPYEQYF.

V and J are TRBV5-4 and TRBJ1-2, with D possibly TRBD1 on 5 matching bases. V was clipped by 1 base and J by 2 bases, with 12 bases between them. The CDR3 totals 15 residues. Looked up from germline, CDR1 is SGHNT and CDR2 is YYREEE (reference sequence). The CDR3, as DNA: TGTGCCAGCAGCTTGAGCAGGGTGGAGAACTATGGCTACACCTTC. Amino acids: CASSLSRVENYGYTF.